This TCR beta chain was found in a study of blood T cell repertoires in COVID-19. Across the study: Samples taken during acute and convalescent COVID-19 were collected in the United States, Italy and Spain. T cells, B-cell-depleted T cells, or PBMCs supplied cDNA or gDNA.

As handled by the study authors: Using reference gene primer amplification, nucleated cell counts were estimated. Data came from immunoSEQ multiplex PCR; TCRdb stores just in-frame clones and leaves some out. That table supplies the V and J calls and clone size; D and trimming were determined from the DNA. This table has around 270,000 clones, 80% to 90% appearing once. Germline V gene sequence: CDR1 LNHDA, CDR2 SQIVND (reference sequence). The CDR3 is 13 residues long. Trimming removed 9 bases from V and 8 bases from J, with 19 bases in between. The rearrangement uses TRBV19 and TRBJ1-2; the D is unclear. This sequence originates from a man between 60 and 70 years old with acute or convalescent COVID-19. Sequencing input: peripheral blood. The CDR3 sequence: CASREGALGGYTF. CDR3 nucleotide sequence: TGTGCCAGCCGGGAAGGCGCCTTGGGGGGCTACACCTTC. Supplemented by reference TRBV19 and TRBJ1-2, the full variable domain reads DGGITQSPKYLFRKEGQNVTLSCEQNLNHDAMYWYRQDPGQGLRLIYYSQIVNDFQKGDIAEGYSVSREKKESFPLTVTSAQKNPTAFYLCASREGALGGYTFGSGTRLTVV.